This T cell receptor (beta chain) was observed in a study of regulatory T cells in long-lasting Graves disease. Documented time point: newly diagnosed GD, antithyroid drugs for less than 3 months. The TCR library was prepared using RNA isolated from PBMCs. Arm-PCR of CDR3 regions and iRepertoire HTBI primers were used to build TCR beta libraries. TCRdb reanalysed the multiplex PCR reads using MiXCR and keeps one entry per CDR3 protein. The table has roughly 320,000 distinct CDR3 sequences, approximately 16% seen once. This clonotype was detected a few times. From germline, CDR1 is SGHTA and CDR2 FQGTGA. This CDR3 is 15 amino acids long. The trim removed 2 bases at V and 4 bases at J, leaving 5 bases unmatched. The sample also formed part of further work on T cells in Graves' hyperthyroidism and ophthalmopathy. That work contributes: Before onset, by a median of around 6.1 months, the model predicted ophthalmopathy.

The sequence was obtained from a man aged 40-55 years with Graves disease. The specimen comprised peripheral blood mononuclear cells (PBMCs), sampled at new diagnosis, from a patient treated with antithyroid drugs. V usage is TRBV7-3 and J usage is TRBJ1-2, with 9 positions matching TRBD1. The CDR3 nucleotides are TGTGCCAGCAGCTTAGCGCACAGGGGGCCCTATGGCTACACCTTC. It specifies CASSLAHRGPYGYTF.